Below, one T cell receptor (beta chain) is given with its context. Its target is not known. This CDR3 has 13 amino acids. With 8 bases clipped from V and 4 bases from J, the junction kept 9 bases outside the gene matches. Germline CDR1 reads SQVTM; CDR2 reads ANQGSEA. The data originate from a study of cytomegalovirus exposure and HLA in healthy donors. General study results and limits: Altogether, around 160 TCR beta chains were recorded as cytomegalovirus-associated. Both high specificity and high sensitivity reportedly marked the classifier's diagnosis of cytomegalovirus status.

Produced via immunoSEQ multiplex PCR; TCRdb's table is partial and in-frame only. The sample has approximately 60,000 clones; about 92% are singletons. Sequenced: PBMCs. The clonotype was recovered from a woman younger than 30 in good health and CMV-seronegative. The chain links TRBV29-1 to TRBJ1-1; TRBD1 matches 8 bases. CDR3 loop: CSPRQGSTTEAFF. Written as DNA, the CDR3 is TGCAGCCCAAGACAGGGGTCGACCACTGAAGCTTTCTTT.